The rows below give T cell receptor beta chains drawn from one sample of a study of circulating CD8 cells and anti-PD-1 response in melanoma. Each CDR3 protein is one row after TCRdb ran MiXCR on the reads. The table includes hundreds of distinct CDR3 sequences, around 13% detected once. The sequences come from CD8+ T cells from PBMCs, collected at baseline or after one month of anti-PD-1 therapy (not recorded which). The source of these receptors is a human donor with melanoma. The CDR3 runs from the conserved cysteine through the conserved F or W.

TRBV29-1,CSVDVESGANVLTF
TRBV12-5,CASGSGGGGDQPQHF
TRBV25-1,CASSEYGTAYGEQFF
TRBV29-1,CSVVGSRDTDTQYF
TRBV20-1,CSAPSGGAYNEQFF
TRBV11-2,CASSEWGVDNEQFF
TRBV19,CASSPATGLGYNEQFF
TRBV19,CASSIESPSLAYNEQFF
TRBV10-3,CAISEGGYNEQFF
TRBV27,CASSDRSSYNSPLHF
TRBV19,CASTNLRGGQNTEAFF
TRBV24-1,CATSVRSPGELFF
TRBV9,CASGSGSTAEQYF
TRBV6-5,CASSYSSSGELFF
TRBV19,CASSMGTGNNEQFF
TRBV28,CASSFRQAETQYF
TRBV18,CASSPGGEGVNSYNEQFF
TRBV16,CASSQGNNQPQHF